This T cell receptor beta chain was identified during a study of PD-L1 blockade in urothelial cancer. About the research overall: The median number of T cells present in blood samples was roughly 130,000.

CDR1 and CDR2 from the germline V gene are MDHEN and SYDVKM. This CDR3 comprises 12 residues. J was trimmed by 12 bases and V by 2 bases; bases with no gene match: 2. The repertoire was sequenced with immunoSEQ multiplex PCR; TCRdb's copy has only in-frame clones and lacks some. The repertoire consists of 20,000 to 30,000 clones, with roughly 84% occurring once and the leading ten covering nearly 10%. The sequencing here drew on PBMCs, taken around atezolizumab (anti-PD-L1) treatment. This sequence originates from a man aged 70-80 years with urothelial cancer. V gene TRBV28 combines with J gene TRBJ2-1, with 9 bases matching TRBD2. CDR3 loop: CASSLGAGGQFF. The CDR3 DNA is TGTGCCAGCAGTTTAGGAGCGGGAGGGCAGTTCTTC. Drawing the rest from reference TRBV28 and TRBJ2-1, the complete variable domain is DVKVTQSSRYLVKRTGEKVFLECVQDMDHENMFWYRQDPGLGLRLIYFSYDVKMKEKGDIPEGYSVSREKKERFSLILESASTNQTSMYLCASSLGAGGQFFGPGTRLTVL.